The entry below describes one T cell receptor (beta chain). The recovered donors of Cohort 3 showed two negative PCRs, clearance, or symptom resolution. This sample was included in a study of blood T cell repertoires in COVID-19. In the original analysis: It was from reference gene primer amplification that nucleated cell counts were estimated. Only in-frame clones appear in the TCRdb table, and some are missing; sequencing was by immunoSEQ multiplex PCR. The V and J calls and clone size are taken from that table; D and trimming were inferred from the DNA. Of roughly 140,000 clones in the sample, around 81% were seen once. In germline, CDR1 is LGHDT, CDR2 YNNKEL (reference sequence). V shed 4 bases and J 0 bases; nucleotides not matched to a gene: 1. There are 15 residues in the CDR3.

The sequencing input was PBMCs or T cells enriched from blood (not recorded which). This sequence originates from a woman in her forties who had recovered from COVID-19. The chain combines TRBV3-1 (or the pseudogene TRBV3-2) with TRBJ2-3, with 10 bases lining up with TRBD2. The DNA for the CDR3 is TGTGCCAGCAGCCTGGGACTAGCGAGCACAGATACGCAGTATTTT. This translates into CASSLGLASTDTQYF.